These 8 T cell receptor beta chains originate from one sample sequenced in a study of cytomegalovirus exposure and HLA in healthy donors. Primers: 60 Vbeta forward and 13 Jbeta reverse. TCRdb's copy holds only in-frame clones and misses some; the assay was immunoSEQ multiplex PCR. The sample shows almost 200,000 clones, over 75% of them seen only once. The sample was PBMCs. These receptors all come from a woman in her fifties or sixties in good health and CMV-seronegative.

The chain links TRBV10-3 to TRBJ2-5; D possibly corresponds to TRBD2 (5 bases). The CDR3 covers 12 residues. V shed 11 bases and J shed 4 bases, with 14 bases lying between them. Germline loops: CDR1 ENHRY, CDR2 SYGVKD. The CDR3 DNA is TGTGCCGTCTCAGGCGGGCGAGAGACCCAGTACTTC. Residues: CAVSGGRETQYF.

The chain uses TRBV28 and TRBJ1-5; tentatively, D is TRBD1 (6 bases). The germline gives CDR1 MDHEN, CDR2 SYDVKM. V lost 6 bases and J lost 5, with 14 bases in between. This CDR3 contains 14 residues. CDR3 in DNA: TGTGCCAGCAGCCGGGACACCGCATATCAGCCCCAGCATTTT. This sequence encodes CASSRDTAYQPQHF.

The chain joins TRBV28 to TRBJ1-5; TRBD1 aligns across 8 bases. This CDR3 region has 14 residues. Trimming at V came to 3 bases and at J to 4 bases, leaving 2 bases not matched to a gene. From germline, CDR1 is MDHEN and CDR2 SYDVKM. The DNA of the CDR3 is TGTGCCAGCAGTTTTCACAGGGGGAATCAGCCCCAGCATTTT. Protein product: CASSFHRGNQPQHF.

The V and J genes are TRBV27 and TRBJ2-7, with 7 bases identical to TRBD1. The CDR3 length is 14 residues. V gave up 5 bases and J gave up 3 bases; unmatched junction bases: 7. The germline V gene has CDR1 MNHEY and CDR2 SMNVEV (reference sequence). This CDR3 is CASSTGTAVYEQYF. CDR3 in DNA: TGTGCCAGCAGTACCGGGACAGCAGTCTACGAGCAGTACTTC.

The V call is TRBV7-9, the J call TRBJ2-7; no definite D call. This CDR3 is built from 15 residues. CDR1 is SEHNR and CDR2 is FQNEAQ in the germline V gene (reference sequence). With 0 bases removed from V and 9 bases from J, the gap between germline ends came to 18 bases. CDR3 protein: CASSLAFGPIVGQYF. The CDR3 DNA sequence: TGTGCCAGCAGCTTAGCATTTGGCCCCATCGTTGGGCAGTACTTC.

The chain is built from TRBV10-2 and TRBJ2-3; TRBD1 matches at 9 bases. With V trimmed by 8 bases and J by 8 bases, 11 bases remained unmatched. CDR1 is WSHSY, CDR2 SAAADI, per germline. The CDR3 spans 14 residues. The CDR3 DNA is TGCGCCAGCTACGGGGGACAGGGTAGGAGTACGCAGTATTTT. This encodes CASYGGQGRSTQYF.

The V call is TRBV10-2, the J call TRBJ2-1; 8 bases map to TRBD2. The J segment lost 7 bases and the V segment lost 6 bases, leaving 11 bases of the junction unmatched. The germline gives CDR1 WSHSY, CDR2 SAAADI. CDR3 size: 15 residues. The CDR3 spells CASSVGLGGSNEQFF. For the CDR3, the DNA is TGCGCCAGCAGCGTGGGACTAGGGGGAAGTAATGAGCAGTTCTTC.

This chain connects TRBV7-2 to TRBJ2-2; TRBD1 matches 9 bases. The CDR3 runs to 17 residues. Losses at the gene ends were 1 base for V and 1 base for J; bases not matched to a gene: 4. Germline loops: CDR1 SGHTA, CDR2 FQGNSA. DNA of the CDR3: TGTGCCAGCAGCTTAGTATGGACAGGGGTGAACACCGGGGAGCTGTTTTTT. Its translation is CASSLVWTGVNTGELFF. Variable domain in full (rest from reference TRBV7-2 and TRBJ2-2): GAGVSQSPSNKVTEKGKDVELRCDPISGHTALYWYRQSLGQGLEFLIYFQGNSAPDKSGLPSDRFSAERTGGSVSTLTIQRTQQEDSAVYLCASSLVWTGVNTGELFFGEGSRLTVL.